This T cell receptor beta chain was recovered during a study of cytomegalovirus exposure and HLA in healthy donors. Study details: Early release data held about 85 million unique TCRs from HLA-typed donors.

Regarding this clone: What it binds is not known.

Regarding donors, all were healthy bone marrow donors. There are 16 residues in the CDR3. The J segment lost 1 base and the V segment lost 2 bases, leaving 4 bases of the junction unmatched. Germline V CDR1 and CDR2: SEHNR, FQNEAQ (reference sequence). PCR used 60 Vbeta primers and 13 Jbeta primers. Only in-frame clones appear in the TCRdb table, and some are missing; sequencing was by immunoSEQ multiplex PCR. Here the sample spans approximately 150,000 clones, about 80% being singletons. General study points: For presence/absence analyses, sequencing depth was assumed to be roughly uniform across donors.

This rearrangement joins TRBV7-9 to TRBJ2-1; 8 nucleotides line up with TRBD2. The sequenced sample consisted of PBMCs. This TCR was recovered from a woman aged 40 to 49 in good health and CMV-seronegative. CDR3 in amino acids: CASSLWLAGSYNEQFF. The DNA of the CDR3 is TGTGCCAGCAGCTTATGGTTAGCGGGATCCTACAATGAGCAGTTCTTC.